This T cell receptor (beta chain) was identified during a study of blood T cell repertoires in COVID-19. Looking at the study overall: COVID-19 samples from acute and convalescent phases originated in the United States, Italy and Spain. T cells, B-cell-depleted T cells, or PBMCs supplied cDNA or gDNA.

Authors' analysis steps: Cell counts per sample came from amplifying reference gene primers. TCRdb keeps only in-frame clones here, not all; method: immunoSEQ multiplex PCR. V, J and clone size are those of that table, while D and trimming were read from the DNA. The data show about 93,000 clones, more than 70% seen once. Deletions cut 4 bases from V and 5 bases from J, with 11 bases between. This CDR3 is 14 amino acids long. The germline V gene encodes CDR1 SNHLY and CDR2 FYNNEI. Sequenced material: peripheral blood. The receptor was isolated from a man aged 45-65 years with acute or convalescent COVID-19. The chain carries TRBV2 and TRBJ1-4, with D possibly being TRBD1 (6 bases). The CDR3 here is CASSVVQGNEKLFF. The CDR3 region has the DNA TGTGCCAGCAGTGTTGTCCAGGGGAATGAAAAACTGTTTTTT.